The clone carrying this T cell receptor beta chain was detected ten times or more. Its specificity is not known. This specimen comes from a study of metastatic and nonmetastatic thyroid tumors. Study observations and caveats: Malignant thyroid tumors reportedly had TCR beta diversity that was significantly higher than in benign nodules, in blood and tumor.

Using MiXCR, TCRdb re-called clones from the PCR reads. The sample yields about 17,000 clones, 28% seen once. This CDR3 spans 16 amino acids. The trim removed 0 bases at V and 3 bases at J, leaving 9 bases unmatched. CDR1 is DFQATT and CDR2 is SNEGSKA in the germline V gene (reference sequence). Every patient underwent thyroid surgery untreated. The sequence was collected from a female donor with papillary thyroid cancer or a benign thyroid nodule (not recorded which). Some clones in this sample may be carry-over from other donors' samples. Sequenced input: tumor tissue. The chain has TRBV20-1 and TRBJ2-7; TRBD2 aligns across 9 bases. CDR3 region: CSARDERGTSYYEQYF. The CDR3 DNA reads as TGCAGTGCTAGAGATGAACGAGGGACTAGCTACTACGAGCAGTACTTC.